One sample yielded the 27 T cell receptor beta chains listed below, sequenced in a study of vaccination and CD4 T cells after COVID-19. Described treatment: approximately 10-day PBMC culture with coronavirus spike peptide pools or control peptides (ViraFEST assay). During the years 2011-2018, before the COVID-19 pandemic, the unexposed donor's CD4+ T cells were collected. CD4+ T cells that had been cultured provided DNA sequenced with the Oncomine TCR Beta short-read assay. TCRdb independently ran MiXCR on the PCR reads; one entry per CDR3 protein. This repertoire shows 4,000 or so distinct CDR3 sequences, under 35% found once; its top ten account for approximately 50%. These receptors' antigens are unknown. The sample taken for sequencing was CD4+ T cells from blood, cultured in vitro. The receptors were gathered from a human donor in good health.

The gene calls are TRBV29-1 and TRBJ2-2; D might be TRBD1 (5 bases). Germline V gene lookup returns CDR1 SQVTM and CDR2 ANQGSEA. V was clipped by 7 bases and J by 6 bases, with 12 bases between them. CDR3 length: 12 residues. The CDR3 spells CSAAPGPGELFF. CDR3 sequence (DNA): TGCAGCGCGGCCCCAGGGCCCGGGGAGCTGTTTTTT.

This chain uses TRBV28 with TRBJ2-7; D gene ambiguous. Trimming shortened V by 3 bases and J by 7 bases, and 10 bases separated the two germline ends. CDR1 MDHEN and CDR2 SYDVKM come from the germline V gene. This CDR3 has 12 residues. The CDR3 nucleotides are TGTGCCAGCAGTTTCCTCTTGGGGGAGCAGTACTTC. Translation: CASSFLLGEQYF.

This clonotype counts as medium-sized. V is TRBV7-3 and J is TRBJ1-1; possible D gene TRBD1, 5 bases. Germline CDR1 and CDR2: SGHTA and FQGTGA. V gave up 7 bases and J gave up 4 bases, with 16 bases separating them. The CDR3 has 14 residues. CDR3 protein: CASTRGAGSTEAFF. The CDR3 DNA reads TGTGCCAGCACCCGAGGGGCAGGGAGCACTGAAGCTTTCTTT.

The chain couples TRBV20-1 to TRBJ2-2, with D possibly TRBD2 on 7 matching bases. Germline CDR1 reads DFQATT; CDR2 reads SNEGSKA (reference sequence). The CDR3 loop spans 16 amino acids. Trimming removed 1 base at V and 6 bases at J, with 18 bases between. In DNA form, the CDR3 reads TGCAGTGCTAGAGTATTGGGGATAGGGGGGGCCGGGGAGCTGTTTTTT. Translation: CSARVLGIGGAGELFF.

This clonotype counts as hyperexpanded (1% or more). CDR3 DNA: TGTGCCTGGAGGTCAGGGAACACTGAAGCTTTCTTT. Encoded protein: CAWRSGNTEAFF. This sequence joins TRBV30 and TRBJ1-1, with no clear D. This CDR3 is 12 amino acids long. V shed 3 bases and J shed 1 base, with 6 bases lying between them. Per germline, CDR1 GTSNPN and CDR2 SVGIG (reference sequence).

The chain uses TRBV20-1 and TRBJ2-2, with 10 bases matching TRBD1. The CDR3 length is 13 residues. Per germline, CDR1 DFQATT and CDR2 SNEGSKA (reference sequence). The CDR3 loop reads CLYRDRGTGELFF. The CDR3 coding sequence is TGCCTCTACCGGGACAGGGGCACCGGGGAGCTGTTTTTT.

This chain links TRBV30 with TRBJ1-1, with 7 bases identical to TRBD1. Germline CDR1 GTSNPN, CDR2 SVGIG (reference sequence). CDR3 length: 13 amino acids. Trimming removed 3 bases from V and 0 bases from J; junction bases left unmatched: 1. The CDR3 nucleotides are TGTGCCTGGAGAACAGGGGTGAACACTGAAGCTTTCTTT. Residues: CAWRTGVNTEAFF.

The V call is TRBV5-1, the J call TRBJ2-7; D may correspond to TRBD1 or TRBD2 (6 bases each). Trimming shortened V by 3 bases and J by 4 bases, and 26 bases separated the two germline ends. The CDR3 contains 18 residues. Germline CDR1 and CDR2: SGHRS and YFSETQ. CDR3 region: CASSSPGLMTGFGYEQYF. The CDR3 DNA sequence: TGCGCCAGCAGCTCACCGGGACTTATGACAGGTTTTGGGTACGAGCAGTACTTC. Supplemented by reference TRBV5-1 and TRBJ2-7, the full variable domain reads KAGVTQTPRYLIKTRGQQVTLSCSPISGHRSVSWYQQTPGQGLQFLFEYFSETQRNKGNFPGRFSGRQFSNSRSEMNVSTLELGDSALYLCASSSPGLMTGFGYEQYFGPGTRLTVT.

This clonotype has only a few counts. One junction end disagrees with the germline gene, perhaps due to a read error. The rearrangement links TRBV4-3 to TRBJ1-1; no firm D call. Germline lookup yields CDR1 LGHNA and CDR2 YSLEER. This CDR3 is built from 14 residues. The CDR3: CASSQDPVLRNLEF. The DNA for the CDR3 is TGCGCCAGCAGCCAAGACCCGGTCCTCCGGAACCTCGAATTT.

The rearrangement links TRBV2 to TRBJ2-1, with no clear D. Trimming cost V 3 bases and J 8 bases, with 11 bases left between them. In germline, CDR1 is SNHLY, CDR2 FYNNEI. This CDR3 region has 13 residues. The CDR3 nucleotides are TGTGCCAGCAGTGAGATACGGAACTATGAGCAGTTCTTC. It encodes CASSEIRNYEQFF. The full variable domain, completed using reference TRBV2 and TRBJ2-1, is EPEVTQTPSHQVTQMGQEVILRCVPISNHLYFYWYRQILGQKVEFLVSFYNNEISEKSEIFDDQFSVERPDGSNFTLKIRSTKLEDSAMYFCASSEIRNYEQFFGPGTRLTVL.

This clonotype was observed a few times. The chain recombines TRBV5-1 with TRBJ2-1; 8 positions match TRBD2. The J segment lost 12 bases and the V segment lost 4 bases, leaving 18 bases of the junction unmatched. Germline V gives CDR1 SGHRS, CDR2 YFSETQ. There are 16 residues in the CDR3. The CDR3 sequence is CASSVGAGEVIFVQFF. CDR3 bases: TGCGCCAGCAGCGTAGGAGCGGGAGAGGTAATATTTGTGCAGTTCTTC.

The gene calls are TRBV28 and TRBJ1-1, with D uncertain. Germline CDR1 and CDR2: MDHEN and SYDVKM. The CDR3 runs 11 residues. CDR3 residues: CVSLRTTEAFF. CDR3 in DNA: TGTGTCTCTTTACGGACCACTGAAGCTTTCTTT.

This clonotype was picked up a small number of times. The chain links TRBV7-3 to TRBJ2-5; perhaps TRBD1 as D (6 bases). This CDR3 contains 14 residues. V dropped 5 bases and J dropped 4 bases, with 14 bases sitting between them. The germline gives CDR1 SGHTA, CDR2 FQGTGA. CDR3 coding DNA: TGTGCCAGCAGCCAACAGGGATCCGGAGAGACCCAGTACTTC. It translates to CASSQQGSGETQYF.

J is TRBJ2-1 and V is TRBV27; 7 bases are shared with TRBD2. Germline lookup yields CDR1 MNHEY and CDR2 SMNVEV (reference sequence). The CDR3 is 15 residues long. J was trimmed by 5 bases and V by 2 bases; bases with no gene match: 6. Here the CDR3 reads CASSLRLAVHNEQFF. CDR3 sequence (DNA): TGTGCCAGCAGTTTAAGACTAGCCGTCCACAATGAGCAGTTCTTC.

This clonotype was seen a handful of times. The chain carries TRBV10-3 and TRBJ2-7; D is undetermined. CDR3 length: 13 residues. Germline values: CDR1 ENHRY, CDR2 SYGVKD. V lost 11 bases to trimming and J lost 0 bases, with 14 bases between them. The CDR3 DNA is TGTGCCTCAAGGGCGGCGAGCTCCTACGAGCAGTACTTC. This encodes CASRAASSYEQYF.

The chain recombines TRBV6-1 with TRBJ1-2; D is perhaps TRBD1 (6 bases). The CDR3 length is 16 residues. CDR1 and CDR2 (germline): MNHNS, SASEGT. V gave up 6 bases and J gave up 3 bases, with 20 bases separating them. The CDR3 protein is CASSDAGGALDYGYTF. Here the CDR3 DNA reads TGTGCCAGCAGCGACGCCGGGGGGGCGCTTGACTATGGCTACACCTTC.

This clonotype was counted between two and nine times. The V gene is TRBV7-6, the J gene TRBJ2-5, with D possibly being TRBD1 or TRBD2 (5 bases each). Germline V CDR1 and CDR2: SGHVS, FNYEAQ. V was pared by 0 bases and J by 1 base, with 12 bases between. CDR3 size: 16 residues. The DNA for the CDR3 is TGTGCCAGCAGCTTAGCAGGTTCAGGGACCCAAGAGACCCAGTACTTC. This encodes CASSLAGSGTQETQYF.

The chain carries TRBV11-2 and TRBJ1-3; D gene ambiguous. V gave up 5 bases and J gave up 4 bases, with 9 bases separating them. This CDR3 spans 13 amino acids. Germline V gene sequence: CDR1 SGHAT, CDR2 FQNNGV. CDR3 sequence (DNA): TGTGCCAGCAGCCCGGCAGGCGGAAACACCATATATTTT. This gives the protein CASSPAGGNTIYF.

V usage is TRBV20-1 and J usage is TRBJ1-1, with D perhaps matching TRBD1 (6 bases). There are 15 residues in the CDR3. CDR1 and CDR2 (germline): DFQATT, SNEGSKA (reference sequence). The CDR3 DNA is TGCGGCGACCTGGGACAAGGCTACATGAACACTGAAGCTTTCTTT. Amino acid sequence: CGDLGQGYMNTEAFF.

This rearrangement joins TRBV30 to TRBJ1-2; D is possibly TRBD1 (6 bases). The CDR3 spans 12 residues. Trimming removed 5 bases at V and 2 bases at J, with 9 bases between. Germline V gene data show CDR1 as GTSNPN and CDR2 as SVGIG (reference sequence). The CDR3, as DNA: TGTGCCTGGGGACAGTTCAACTATGGCTACACCTTC. Residues: CAWGQFNYGYTF.

This chain uses TRBV20-1 with TRBJ2-5, with unresolved D. The CDR3 contains 14 residues. V was trimmed by 4 bases and J by 1 base, leaving 13 bases between them. Per the germline V gene, CDR1 is DFQATT and CDR2 is SNEGSKA (reference sequence). Here the CDR3 reads CSAIYRLAQETQYF. As DNA, the CDR3 is TGCAGTGCTATTTACAGATTAGCCCAAGAGACCCAGTACTTC.

The chain combines TRBV20-1 with TRBJ2-2, with D unresolved. V was pared by 5 bases and J by 5 bases, with 6 bases between. The CDR3 is 11 residues long. Germline V gene data show CDR1 as DFQATT and CDR2 as SNEGSKA (reference sequence). In DNA, the CDR3 is TGCAGTGCTCTCCGGACCGGGGAGCTGTTTTTT. Translating it yields CSALRTGELFF.

The rearrangement uses TRBV2 and TRBJ1-6; D not resolved. V shed 8 bases and J shed 3 bases, with 20 bases lying between them. CDR1 SNHLY and CDR2 FYNNEI come from the germline V gene. This CDR3 contains 17 residues. The CDR3 coding sequence is TGTGCCAGCCAACTACGGGCAGAAGGATACTATAATTCACCCCTCCACTTT. It codes for CASQLRAEGYYNSPLHF. The full variable domain, with the rest looked up from reference TRBV2 and TRBJ1-6, is EPEVTQTPSHQVTQMGQEVILRCVPISNHLYFYWYRQILGQKVEFLVSFYNNEISEKSEIFDDQFSVERPDGSNFTLKIRSTKLEDSAMYFCASQLRAEGYYNSPLHFGNGTRLTVT.

This clonotype is medium-sized by share. J is TRBJ2-2 and V is TRBV20-1; a possible D gene is TRBD1 (5 bases). This CDR3 has 14 residues. Trimming removed 8 bases from V and 3 bases from J, with 16 bases in between. Germline V lookup: CDR1 DFQATT, CDR2 SNEGSKA (reference sequence). CDR3: CSPWADRDTGELFF. The CDR3 bases are TGCAGTCCCTGGGCCGACAGAGACACCGGGGAGCTGTTTTTT.

This clonotype has only a few counts. The rearrangement uses TRBV20-1 and TRBJ2-7; the D gene is possibly TRBD1 (6 bases). CDR3 size: 13 residues. Deletions cut 4 bases from V and 3 bases from J, with 13 bases between. Per germline, CDR1 DFQATT and CDR2 SNEGSKA (reference sequence). CDR3 region: CSATRTEVYEQYF. Written as DNA, the CDR3 is TGCAGTGCTACACGGACAGAGGTCTACGAGCAGTACTTC.

The chain uses TRBV12-3 or TRBV12-4 and TRBJ2-1; 13 positions agree with TRBD2. The CDR3 is made up of 18 amino acids. The V segment lost 5 bases and the J segment 5 bases; nucleotides outside the gene matches: 12. CDR3 amino acids: CASSTRALLAGGNNEQFF. Here the CDR3 DNA reads TGTGCCAGCAGTACCCGAGCACTACTAGCGGGAGGGAACAATGAGCAGTTCTTC.

The chain uses TRBV5-4 and TRBJ2-3, with 11 bases identical to TRBD1. V lost 3 bases, J lost 1 base, and 7 bases stayed unmatched. This CDR3 comprises 17 residues. CDR1 SGHNT and CDR2 YYREEE come from the germline V gene (reference sequence). The CDR3 here is CASSSGQGAVGTDTQYF. CDR3 sequence (DNA): TGTGCCAGCAGCTCAGGACAGGGGGCGGTTGGCACAGATACGCAGTATTTT.